This TCR beta chain is from a study of Graves' ophthalmopathy and Graves' hyperthyroidism. This clonotype was recorded many times. Lactation, pregnancy, uncontrolled infections and other autoimmune diseases were all grounds for excluding patients. The diagnostic workup employed clinical symptoms, serum thyroxine, TRAb, thyroid ultrasound and orbital computed tomography. PBMCs were isolated from an approximately 10 ml sample of fresh peripheral blood. Transcripts of RNA were the source for amplifying TCR beta CDR3 regions. First-round RT-PCR used HTBI primers; second-round multiplex PCR followed. TCRdb ran MiXCR on the multiplex PCR reads and lists one entry per CDR3 protein. This sample has over 150,000 distinct CDR3 sequences, with roughly two fifths found just once. Sequenced input: peripheral blood. The sequence derives from a woman aged 40 to 50 with Graves' ophthalmopathy.

In DNA form, the CDR3 reads TGTGCCACCAGCAACCCGGCCGCAGGACTTGCAACTAATGAAAAACTGTTTTTT. Its protein product is CATSNPAAGLATNEKLFF. V is TRBV15 and J is TRBJ1-4; no reliable D call. V lost 4 bases, J lost 0 bases, and 18 bases lay in between. The CDR3 consists of 18 residues. Germline assignment: CDR1 LNHNV and CDR2 YYDKDF (reference sequence).